This TCR beta chain was sequenced in a study of T cells in Graves' hyperthyroidism and ophthalmopathy. Whole-study findings and limits: A model of 13 V-J features distinguished ophthalmopathy from stable hyperthyroidism.

This clonotype was observed many times. Antigen specificity is unknown. V was clipped by 6 bases and J by 4 bases; unmatched bases: 7. The CDR3 sequence is 14 residues long. CDR1 MNHEY and CDR2 SVGEGT come from the germline V gene. Authors of the study amplified TCR beta CDR3 regions from RNA transcripts. HTBI primers were used for first-round RT-PCR of the TCR CDR3. MiXCR was run by TCRdb on the multiplex PCR reads, yielding one entry per CDR3 protein. The table lists roughly 500,000 distinct CDR3 sequences, 40% to 50% of them singletons, with 44% in the top ten. This sequence joins TRBV6-2 or TRBV6-3 and TRBJ2-5; 8 bases are a match to TRBD2. Sequenced material: peripheral blood or thyroid tissue (not recorded which). The clonotype was recovered from an adult woman with Graves' disease, either hyperthyroidism or ophthalmopathy (not recorded which). The CDR3 is CASRPYGRGETQYF. In DNA form, the CDR3 reads TGTGCCAGCAGACCCTACGGGAGGGGAGAGACCCAGTACTTC.